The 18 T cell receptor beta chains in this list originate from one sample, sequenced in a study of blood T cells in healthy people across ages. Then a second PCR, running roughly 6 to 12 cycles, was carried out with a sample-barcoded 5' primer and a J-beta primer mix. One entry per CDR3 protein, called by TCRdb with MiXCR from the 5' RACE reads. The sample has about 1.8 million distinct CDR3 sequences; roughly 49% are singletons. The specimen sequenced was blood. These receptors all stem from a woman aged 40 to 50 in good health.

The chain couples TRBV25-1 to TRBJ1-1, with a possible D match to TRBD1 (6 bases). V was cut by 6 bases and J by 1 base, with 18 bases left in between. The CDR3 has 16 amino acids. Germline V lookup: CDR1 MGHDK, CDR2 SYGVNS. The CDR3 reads CASSTYWGGSNTEAFF. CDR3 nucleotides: TGTGCCAGCAGCACCTATTGGGGGGGCTCGAACACTGAAGCTTTCTTT.

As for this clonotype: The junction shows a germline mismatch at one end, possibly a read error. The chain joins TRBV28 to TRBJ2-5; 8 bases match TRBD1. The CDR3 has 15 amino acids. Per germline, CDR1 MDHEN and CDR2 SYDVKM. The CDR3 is CTSSLTGTGQETQYF. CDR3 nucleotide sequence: TGTACCAGCAGCCTCACAGGGACAGGTCAGGAGACCCAGTACTTC. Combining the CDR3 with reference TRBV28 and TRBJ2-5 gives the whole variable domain DVKVTQSSRYLVKRTGEKVFLECVQDMDHENMFWYRQDPGLGLRLIYFSYDVKMKEKGDIPEGYSVSREKKERFSLILESASTNQTSMYLCTSSLTGTGQETQYFGPGTRLLVL.

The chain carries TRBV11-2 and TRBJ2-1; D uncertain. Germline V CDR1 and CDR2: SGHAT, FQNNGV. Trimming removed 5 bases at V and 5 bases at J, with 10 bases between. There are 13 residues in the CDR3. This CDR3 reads CASSPRLHNEQFF. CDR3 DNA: TGTGCCAGCAGCCCCCGACTGCACAATGAGCAGTTCTTC.

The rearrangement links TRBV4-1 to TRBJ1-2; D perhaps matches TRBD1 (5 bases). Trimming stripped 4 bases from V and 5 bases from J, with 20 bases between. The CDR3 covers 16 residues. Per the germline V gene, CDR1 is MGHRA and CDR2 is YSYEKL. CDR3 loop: CASSPSGAAIGYGYTF. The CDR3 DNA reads TGCGCCAGCAGCCCTAGCGGGGCGGCTATTGGGTATGGCTACACCTTC.

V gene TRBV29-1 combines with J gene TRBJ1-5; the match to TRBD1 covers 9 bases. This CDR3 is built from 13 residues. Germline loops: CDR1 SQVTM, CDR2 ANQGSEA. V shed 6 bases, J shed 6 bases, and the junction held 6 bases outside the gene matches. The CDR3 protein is CSVATGGGQPQHF. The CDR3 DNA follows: TGCAGCGTAGCTACAGGGGGCGGTCAGCCCCAGCATTTT.

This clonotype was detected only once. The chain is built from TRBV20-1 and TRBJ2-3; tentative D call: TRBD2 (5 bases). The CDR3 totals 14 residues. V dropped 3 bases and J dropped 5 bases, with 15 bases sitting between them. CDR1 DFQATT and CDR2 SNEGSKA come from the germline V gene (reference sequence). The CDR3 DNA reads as TGCAGTGCTAGCCCGGGGAGAGGGAAAGATACGCAGTATTTT. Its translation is CSASPGRGKDTQYF.

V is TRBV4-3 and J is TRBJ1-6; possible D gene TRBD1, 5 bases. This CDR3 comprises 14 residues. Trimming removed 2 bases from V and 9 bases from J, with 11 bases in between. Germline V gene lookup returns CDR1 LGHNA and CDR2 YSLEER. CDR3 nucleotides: TGCGCCAGCAGCCAAACCGCCAGGGTTTCACCCCTCCACTTT. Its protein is CASSQTARVSPLHF.

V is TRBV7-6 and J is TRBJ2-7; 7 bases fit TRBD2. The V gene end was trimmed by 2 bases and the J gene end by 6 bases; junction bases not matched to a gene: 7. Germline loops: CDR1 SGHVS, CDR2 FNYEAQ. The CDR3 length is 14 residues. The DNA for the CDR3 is TGTGCCAGCAGCTTAATTATGTCGGGGGGCGAGCAGTACTTC. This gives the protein CASSLIMSGGEQYF.

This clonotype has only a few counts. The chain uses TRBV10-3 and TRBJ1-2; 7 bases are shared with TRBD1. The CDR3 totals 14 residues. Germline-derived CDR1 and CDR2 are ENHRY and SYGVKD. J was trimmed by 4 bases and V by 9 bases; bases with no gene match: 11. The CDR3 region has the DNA TGTGCCATTCACTCGACAGGGAGCGGCTATGGCTACACCTTC. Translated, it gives CAIHSTGSGYGYTF.

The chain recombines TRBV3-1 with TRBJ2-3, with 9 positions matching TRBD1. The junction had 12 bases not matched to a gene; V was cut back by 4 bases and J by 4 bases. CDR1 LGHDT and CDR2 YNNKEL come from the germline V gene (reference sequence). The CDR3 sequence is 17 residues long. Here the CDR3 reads CASSPKTRDRAPDTQYF. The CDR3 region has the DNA TGTGCCAGCAGCCCAAAAACCCGGGACAGGGCACCAGATACGCAGTATTTT.

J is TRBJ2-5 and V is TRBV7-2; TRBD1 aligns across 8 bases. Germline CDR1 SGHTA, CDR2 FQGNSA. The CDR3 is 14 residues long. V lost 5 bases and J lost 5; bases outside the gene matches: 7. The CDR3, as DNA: TGTGCCAGCAGCGCACAGACAGGGGCGGAGACCCAGTACTTC. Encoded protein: CASSAQTGAETQYF.

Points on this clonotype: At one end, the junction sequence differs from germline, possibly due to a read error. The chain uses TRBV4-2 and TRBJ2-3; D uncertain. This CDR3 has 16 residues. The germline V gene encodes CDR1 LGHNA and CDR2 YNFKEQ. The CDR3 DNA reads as TGTGTCAGCAGCCAAGATAAGGGTTTTCTCCCAGATACGCAGTATTTT. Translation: CVSSQDKGFLPDTQYF.

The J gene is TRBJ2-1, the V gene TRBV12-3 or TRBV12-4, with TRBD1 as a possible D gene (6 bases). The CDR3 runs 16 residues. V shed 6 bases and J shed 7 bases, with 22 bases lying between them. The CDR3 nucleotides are TGTGCCAGCAGCCTATTCGGGGACAATGTTTTAAATGAGCAGTTCTTC. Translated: CASSLFGDNVLNEQFF.

Written as DNA, the CDR3 is TGTGCCAGCAGCAAAGCGAGGACAGGGAGTAATGAGCAGTTCTTC. Amino acids: CASSKARTGSNEQFF. The chain employs TRBV21-1 and TRBJ2-1; TRBD1, as called in the table, went unchecked against the DNA. TRBV21-1 is a pseudogene. CDR3 length: 15 residues.

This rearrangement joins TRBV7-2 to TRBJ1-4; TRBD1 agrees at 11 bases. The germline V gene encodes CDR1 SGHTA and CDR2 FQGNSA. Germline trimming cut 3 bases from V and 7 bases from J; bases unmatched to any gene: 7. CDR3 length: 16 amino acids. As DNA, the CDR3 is TGTGCCAGCAGCTTCTGGACAGGGGGCGAAACTGAAAAACTGTTTTTT. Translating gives CASSFWTGGETEKLFF. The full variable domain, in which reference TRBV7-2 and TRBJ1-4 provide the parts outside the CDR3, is GAGVSQSPSNKVTEKGKDVELRCDPISGHTALYWYRQSLGQGLEFLIYFQGNSAPDKSGLPSDRFSAERTGGSVSTLTIQRTQQEDSAVYLCASSFWTGGETEKLFFGSGTQLSVL.

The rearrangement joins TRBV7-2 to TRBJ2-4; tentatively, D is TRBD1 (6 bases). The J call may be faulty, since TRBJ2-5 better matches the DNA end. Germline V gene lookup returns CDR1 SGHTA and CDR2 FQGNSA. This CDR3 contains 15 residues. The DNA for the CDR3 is TGTGCCAGCAGCTCACAGGGTATAGTGGGAGAGACCCAGTACTTC. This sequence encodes CASSSQGIVGETQYF.

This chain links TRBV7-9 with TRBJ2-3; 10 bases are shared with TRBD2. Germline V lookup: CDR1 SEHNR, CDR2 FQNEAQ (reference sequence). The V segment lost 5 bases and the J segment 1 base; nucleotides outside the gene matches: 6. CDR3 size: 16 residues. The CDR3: CASSKPTSGGTDTQYF. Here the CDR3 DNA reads TGTGCCAGCAGCAAACCCACTAGCGGGGGCACAGATACGCAGTATTTT.

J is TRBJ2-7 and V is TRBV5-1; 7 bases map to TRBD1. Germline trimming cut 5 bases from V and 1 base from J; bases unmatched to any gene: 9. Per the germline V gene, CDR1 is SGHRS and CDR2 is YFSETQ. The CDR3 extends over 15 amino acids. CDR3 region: CASRYGQVRSYEQYF. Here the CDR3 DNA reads TGCGCCAGCAGATATGGACAGGTCAGGTCCTACGAGCAGTACTTC.